The 30 T cell receptor beta chains given below trace back to one sample, sequenced in a study of blood T cell repertoires in COVID-19. Profiling relied on immunoSEQ multiplex PCR, and the TCRdb table lists in-frame clones only, not all of them. The table lists approximately 200,000 clones, roughly 89% of them singletons, with under 3% in the top ten. The sequenced material came from PBMCs or T cells enriched from blood (not recorded which). Source of these receptors: a woman between 40 and 50 years old with acute COVID-19.

The gene calls are TRBV7-9 and TRBJ2-3; TRBD1 agrees at 8 bases. Germline V gene lookup returns CDR1 SEHNR and CDR2 FQNEAQ (reference sequence). The CDR3 has 12 amino acids. The V and J ends lost 5 bases and 7 bases, in that order; junction bases with no gene match: 2. CDR3 sequence (DNA): TGTGCCAGCAGCCCAGGGGGCCATACGCAGTATTTT. As protein: CASSPGGHTQYF.

The genes are TRBV5-1 and TRBJ2-7, with 7 positions matching TRBD2. Germline trimming cut 3 bases from V and 4 bases from J; bases unmatched to any gene: 13. This CDR3 region has 16 residues. The germline V gene encodes CDR1 SGHRS and CDR2 YFSETQ. CDR3 DNA sequence: TGCGCCAGCAGCTGGTGGGGAGGGGCGAGCTATTACGAGCAGTACTTC. Translated, it gives CASSWWGGASYYEQYF.

This chain links TRBV2 with TRBJ1-2; the match to TRBD1 covers 9 bases. With V trimmed by 1 base and J by 8 bases, 2 bases remained unmatched. CDR1 is SNHLY, CDR2 FYNNEI, per germline. The CDR3 consists of 13 residues. The CDR3 is CASSEEQGAGYTF. DNA of the CDR3: TGTGCCAGCAGTGAAGAACAGGGGGCAGGCTACACCTTC. Full variable domain (remainder filled in from reference TRBV2 and TRBJ1-2): EPEVTQTPSHQVTQMGQEVILRCVPISNHLYFYWYRQILGQKVEFLVSFYNNEISEKSEIFDDQFSVERPDGSNFTLKIRSTKLEDSAMYFCASSEEQGAGYTFGSGTRLTVV.

The rearrangement links TRBV4-2 to TRBJ2-7, with 9 bases fitting TRBD1. Germline assignment: CDR1 LGHNA and CDR2 YNFKEQ. Trimming cost V 0 bases and J 3 bases; bases outside gene matches: 0. The CDR3 consists of 14 residues. For the CDR3, the DNA is TGTGCCAGCAGCCAAGAGGGACAGGGCTACGAGCAGTACTTC. Encoded protein: CASSQEGQGYEQYF.

This chain links TRBV6-2 or TRBV6-3 with TRBJ2-3, with 9 bases aligning to TRBD1. CDR1 is MNHEY and CDR2 is SVGEGT in the germline V gene. The J segment lost 4 bases and the V segment lost 7 bases, leaving 15 bases of the junction unmatched. This CDR3 spans 17 amino acids. The CDR3: CASNPLRTGVRADTQYF. In nucleotides, the CDR3 is TGTGCCAGCAACCCCTTGAGGACAGGGGTGAGGGCAGATACGCAGTATTTT.

This chain links TRBV30 with TRBJ1-2; 10 bases fit TRBD1. Losses at the gene ends were 3 bases for V and 6 bases for J; bases not matched to a gene: 13. In germline, CDR1 is GTSNPN, CDR2 SVGIG (reference sequence). The CDR3 consists of 16 residues. In DNA, the CDR3 is TGTGCCTGGAGAAGAGGCGGGACAGGGGTTTACCATGGCTACACCTTC. It yields the protein CAWRRGGTGVYHGYTF.

The chain recombines TRBV7-9 with TRBJ1-1, with D tentatively TRBD1 (5 bases). Looked up from germline, CDR1 is SEHNR and CDR2 is FQNEAQ (reference sequence). Trimming cost V 3 bases and J 8 bases, with 7 bases left between them. The CDR3 contains 11 residues. The CDR3: CASSFRTEAFF. The DNA for the CDR3 is TGTGCCAGCAGCTTTAGGACAGAAGCTTTCTTT.

The V call is TRBV20-1, the J call TRBJ1-5, with D tentatively TRBD1 (5 bases). Trimming shortened V by 6 bases and J by 5 bases, and 8 bases separated the two germline ends. Germline assignment: CDR1 DFQATT and CDR2 SNEGSKA (reference sequence). The CDR3 contains 11 residues. The CDR3 sequence: CSAGGDQPQHF. The CDR3 DNA sequence: TGCAGTGCGGGGGGAGATCAGCCCCAGCATTTT.

CDR3 DNA: TGTGCCTGGGGCCAGGGGGGACTTAATGAAAAACTGTTTTTT. Translating it yields CAWGQGGLNEKLFF. The chain couples TRBV30 to TRBJ1-4, with 7 positions matching TRBD1. Trimming cost V 5 bases and J 4 bases; bases outside gene matches: 7. The CDR3 contains 14 residues. CDR1 is GTSNPN and CDR2 is SVGIG in the germline V gene (reference sequence).

The chain recombines TRBV10-3 with TRBJ1-4; no firm D call. The germline V gene encodes CDR1 ENHRY and CDR2 SYGVKD. The germline V and J ends were trimmed by 11 bases and 6 bases, with 16 bases remaining between them. This CDR3 has 13 residues. Written as DNA, the CDR3 is TGTGCCTCAAACGGAGGGCGGGATGAAAAACTGTTTTTT. This codes for CASNGGRDEKLFF.

This clone was found a few times. The rearrangement links TRBV19 to TRBJ1-1, with 8 bases matching TRBD1. The CDR3 sequence is 17 residues long. The germline gives CDR1 LNHDA, CDR2 SQIVND (reference sequence). V shed 3 bases, J shed 0 bases, and the junction held 9 bases outside the gene matches. CDR3 nucleotide sequence: TGTGCCAGTAGTATTCTCTCCAGGGGGCCTCTGAACACTGAAGCTTTCTTT. Translation: CASSILSRGPLNTEAFF.

V gene TRBV30 combines with J gene TRBJ1-6; 7 bases are shared with TRBD1. Germline values: CDR1 GTSNPN, CDR2 SVGIG (reference sequence). V lost 2 bases to trimming and J lost 6 bases; unmatched junction nucleotides: 13. This CDR3 has 17 residues. The CDR3 loop is CAWSPTVTGQINSPLHF. CDR3 in DNA: TGTGCCTGGAGTCCGACCGTGACGGGACAGATTAATTCACCCCTCCACTTT.

The J gene is TRBJ1-1, the V gene TRBV25-1; 10 bases align to TRBD1. Germline loops: CDR1 MGHDK, CDR2 SYGVNS. The junction had 13 bases not matched to a gene; V was cut back by 7 bases and J by 11 bases. The length of the CDR3 is 14 residues. This CDR3 is CASKPTGGGKLAFF. The CDR3 coding sequence is TGTGCCAGCAAACCGACAGGGGGCGGTAAATTGGCTTTCTTT.

In nucleotides, the CDR3 is TGTGCCAGCAGTGAAGGGTATGGGACAGGGGGCCAGCCCCAGCATTTT. Its protein is CASSEGYGTGGQPQHF. This chain links TRBV2 with TRBJ1-5; 12 bases are a match to TRBD1. Germline CDR1 is SNHLY and CDR2 is FYNNEI. Trimming removed 1 base from V and 7 bases from J; junction bases left unmatched: 5. The length of the CDR3 is 16 residues. Full variable domain (rest looked up from reference TRBV2 and TRBJ1-5): EPEVTQTPSHQVTQMGQEVILRCVPISNHLYFYWYRQILGQKVEFLVSFYNNEISEKSEIFDDQFSVERPDGSNFTLKIRSTKLEDSAMYFCASSEGYGTGGQPQHFGDGTRLSIL.

The chain carries TRBV19 and TRBJ2-2, with 8 positions matching TRBD1. In germline, CDR1 is LNHDA, CDR2 SQIVND (reference sequence). V gave up 6 bases and J gave up 6 bases; unmatched junction bases: 3. The CDR3 runs 13 residues. In DNA form, the CDR3 reads TGTGCCAGTAGGCCACAGGGGGCCGGGGAGCTGTTTTTT. Translated: CASRPQGAGELFF.

The chain links TRBV9 to TRBJ2-1, with TRBD2 matching 7 bases. The V gene's germline CDR1 is SGDLS and CDR2 YYNGEE. The trim removed 5 bases at V and 4 bases at J, leaving 12 bases unmatched. The CDR3 loop spans 16 amino acids. The CDR3 protein is CASSGGRLAVYNEQFF. For the CDR3, the DNA is TGTGCCAGCAGTGGGGGTAGACTAGCCGTATACAATGAGCAGTTCTTC.

The CDR3 region has the DNA TGTGCCAGCAGTTTGTTCCCGGGACAGGGAGATTTCTTC. It is translated as CASSLFPGQGDFF. The chain carries TRBV12-3 or TRBV12-4 and TRBJ2-1, with TRBD1 identical over 9 bases. The CDR3 runs to 13 residues. The junction had 10 bases not matched to a gene; V was cut back by 3 bases and J by 16 bases.

V gene TRBV9 combines with J gene TRBJ2-7; D perhaps matches TRBD2 (6 bases). The germline gives CDR1 SGDLS, CDR2 YYNGEE. V shed 4 bases and J shed 5 bases, with 19 bases lying between them. CDR3 size: 15 residues. CDR3 sequence (DNA): TGTGCCAGCAGCCCAAGACATGGGGGGAGAGACGAGCAGTACTTC. Its protein product is CASSPRHGGRDEQYF.

V usage is TRBV5-4 and J usage is TRBJ1-2; D is undetermined. The CDR3 sequence is 15 residues long. Trimming pared 0 bases from V and 4 bases from J, leaving 13 bases between. Germline loops: CDR1 SGHNT, CDR2 YYREEE (reference sequence). The CDR3 sequence: CASSLAAGILYGYTF. DNA of the CDR3: TGTGCCAGCAGCTTGGCCGCGGGGATACTCTATGGCTACACCTTC. Complete variable domain (other parts from reference TRBV5-4 and TRBJ1-2): ETGVTQSPTHLIKTRGQQVTLRCSSQSGHNTVSWYQQALGQGPQFIFQYYREEENGRGNFPPRFSGLQFPNYSSELNVNALELDDSALYLCASSLAAGILYGYTFGSGTRLTVV.

The chain links TRBV28 to TRBJ1-4; TRBD1 matches at 7 bases. The CDR3 is 15 residues long. Germline values: CDR1 MDHEN, CDR2 SYDVKM. The trim removed 5 bases at V and 7 bases at J, leaving 10 bases unmatched. In DNA form, the CDR3 reads TGTGCCAGCAGTCTCAGACAGGGAGTAGGTGAAAAACTGTTTTTT. Amino acid sequence: CASSLRQGVGEKLFF.

The chain recombines TRBV5-8 with TRBJ2-7; TRBD1 matches 8 bases. There are 16 residues in the CDR3. Germline values: CDR1 SGHTS, CDR2 YDEGEE. The V segment lost 4 bases and the J segment 3 bases; nucleotides outside the gene matches: 12. The CDR3 sequence is CASSNQGAVRDYEQYF. The CDR3 DNA follows: TGTGCCAGCAGCAATCAGGGGGCGGTAAGAGACTACGAGCAGTACTTC.

The gene calls are TRBV11-2 and TRBJ1-1, with TRBD1 matching over 8 bases. The CDR3 consists of 16 residues. Germline loops: CDR1 SGHAT, CDR2 FQNNGV. With 3 bases clipped from V and 3 bases from J, the junction kept 9 bases outside the gene matches. The CDR3 protein is CASSFTGGAGYTEAFF. DNA of the CDR3: TGTGCCAGCAGCTTTACAGGGGGAGCCGGATACACTGAAGCTTTCTTT.

This sequence joins TRBV7-9 and TRBJ1-4, with 8 bases that match TRBD1. This CDR3 comprises 15 residues. V lost 5 bases and J lost 7; bases outside the gene matches: 9. Looked up from germline, CDR1 is SEHNR and CDR2 is FQNEAQ (reference sequence). The CDR3 loop is CASSPLDRAGEKLFF. The DNA of the CDR3 is TGTGCCAGCAGCCCTCTGGACAGGGCGGGTGAAAAACTGTTTTTT.

This chain joins TRBV18 and TRBJ1-6, with D perhaps matching TRBD1 (6 bases). The CDR3 is made up of 17 amino acids. Trimming took 4 bases from V and 3 from J, leaving 16 bases between them. CDR1 is KGHSH, CDR2 LQKENI, per germline. CDR3 residues: CASSRATQGNYNSPLHF. CDR3 DNA: TGTGCCAGCTCACGTGCTACCCAGGGGAACTATAATTCACCCCTCCACTTT.

This sequence joins TRBV18 and TRBJ1-1; D possibly corresponds to TRBD1 (6 bases). The V gene lost 8 bases and the J gene lost 0 bases, with 10 bases spanning the gap. This CDR3 is built from 13 residues. Germline-derived CDR1 and CDR2 are KGHSH and LQKENI. The CDR3 DNA reads as TGTGCCAGCGCGACAGGCATGAACACTGAAGCTTTCTTT. Translation: CASATGMNTEAFF.

The chain combines TRBV11-2 with TRBJ2-7; tentatively, D is TRBD1 (7 bases). Per the germline V gene, CDR1 is SGHAT and CDR2 is FQNNGV. Deletions cut 5 bases from V and 0 bases from J, with 14 bases between. The CDR3 contains 15 residues. CDR3: CASSTNRGLSYEQYF. The DNA for the CDR3 is TGTGCCAGCAGCACAAACAGGGGACTCTCCTACGAGCAGTACTTC.

V gene TRBV27 combines with J gene TRBJ1-1; D perhaps matches TRBD1 (5 bases). CDR1 and CDR2 (germline): MNHEY, SMNVEV (reference sequence). Trimming removed 4 bases from V and 2 bases from J, with 8 bases in between. The length of the CDR3 is 13 residues. CDR3 nucleotides: TGTGCCAGCAGTTCCGACAGTAACACTGAAGCTTTCTTT. This translates into CASSSDSNTEAFF.

CDR3 DNA: TGTGCCAGCAGCTTAGGTCCCCTAGCGGGCCTCGGGGATACGCAGTATTTT. Residues: CASSLGPLAGLGDTQYF. The J gene is TRBJ2-3, the V gene TRBV7-2, with 8 bases fitting TRBD2. This CDR3 comprises 17 residues. The J segment lost 6 bases and the V segment lost 1 base, leaving 12 bases of the junction unmatched. CDR1 SGHTA and CDR2 FQGNSA come from the germline V gene.

The chain is built from TRBV11-2 and TRBJ1-1; 8 nucleotides match TRBD1. Germline CDR1 reads SGHAT; CDR2 reads FQNNGV. The V gene end was trimmed by 5 bases and the J gene end by 0 bases; junction bases not matched to a gene: 5. The CDR3 totals 15 residues. CDR3 region: CASSDRGLMNTEAFF. CDR3 coding DNA: TGTGCCAGCAGCGACAGGGGACTGATGAACACTGAAGCTTTCTTT. Drawing the rest from reference TRBV11-2 and TRBJ1-1, the complete variable domain is EAGVAQSPRYKIIEKRQSVAFWCNPISGHATLYWYQQILGQGPKLLIQFQNNGVVDDSQLPKDRFSAERLKGVDSTLKIQPAKLEDSAVYLCASSDRGLMNTEAFFGQGTRLTVV.

J is TRBJ2-7 and V is TRBV9; a weak D match, TRBD2 (6 bases). The V end lost 1 base, the J end lost 0 bases, and 11 bases lay between the germline ends. This CDR3 has 15 amino acids. The germline CDR1 and CDR2 sequences are SGDLS and YYNGEE. The CDR3 sequence: CASSVSSDNSYEQYF. The CDR3 DNA reads TGTGCCAGCAGCGTATCTAGCGACAACTCCTACGAGCAGTACTTC.